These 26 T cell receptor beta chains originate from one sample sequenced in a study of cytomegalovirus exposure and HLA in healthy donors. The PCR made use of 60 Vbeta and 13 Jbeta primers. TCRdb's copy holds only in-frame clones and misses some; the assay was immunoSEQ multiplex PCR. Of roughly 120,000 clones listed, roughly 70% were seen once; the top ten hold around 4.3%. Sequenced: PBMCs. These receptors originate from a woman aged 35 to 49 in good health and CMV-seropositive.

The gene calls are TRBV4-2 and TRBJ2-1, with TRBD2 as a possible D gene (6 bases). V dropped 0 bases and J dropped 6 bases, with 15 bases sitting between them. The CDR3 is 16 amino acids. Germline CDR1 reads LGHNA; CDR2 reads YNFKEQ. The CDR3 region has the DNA TGTGCCAGCAGCCAAGATAGGCTAGCGCCGTCCAATGAGCAGTTCTTC. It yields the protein CASSQDRLAPSNEQFF.

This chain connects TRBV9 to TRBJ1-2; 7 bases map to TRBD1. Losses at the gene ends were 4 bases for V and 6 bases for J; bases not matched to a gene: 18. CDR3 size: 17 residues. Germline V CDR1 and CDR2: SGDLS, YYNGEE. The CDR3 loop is CASSPDPAVGGADGYTF. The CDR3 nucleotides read TGTGCCAGCAGCCCAGACCCAGCGGTAGGGGGCGCTGATGGCTACACCTTC.

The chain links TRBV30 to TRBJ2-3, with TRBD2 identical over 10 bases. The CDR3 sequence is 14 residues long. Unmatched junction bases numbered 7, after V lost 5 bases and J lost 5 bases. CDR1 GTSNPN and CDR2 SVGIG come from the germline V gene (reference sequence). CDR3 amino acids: CAWQAGGLKDTQYF. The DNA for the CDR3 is TGTGCCTGGCAAGCGGGGGGGCTGAAAGATACGCAGTATTTT. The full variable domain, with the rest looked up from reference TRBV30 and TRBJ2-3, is SQTIHQWPATLVQPVGSPLSLECTVEGTSNPNLYWYRQAAGRGLQLLFYSVGIGQISSEVPQNLSASRPQDRQFILSSKKLLLSDSGFYLCAWQAGGLKDTQYFGPGTRLTVL.

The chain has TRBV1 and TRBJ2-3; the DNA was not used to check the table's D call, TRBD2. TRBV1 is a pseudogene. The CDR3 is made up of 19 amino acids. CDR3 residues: CTSSQDPPEGRGGPDTQYF. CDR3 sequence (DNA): TGCACCAGCAGCCAAGATCCCCCCGAGGGGCGGGGGGGCCCAGATACGCAGTATTTT.

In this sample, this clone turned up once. CDR3 amino acids: CASSQVAPTSGGSYEQYF. CDR3 bases: TGCGCCAGCAGCCAAGTCGCCCCTACTAGCGGGGGTTCCTACGAGCAGTACTTC. This sequence joins TRBV4-1 and TRBJ2-7, with TRBD2 identical over 11 bases. CDR3 size: 18 residues. CDR1 and CDR2 from the germline V gene are MGHRA and YSYEKL. J lost 1 base, V lost 1 base, and 9 bases had no gene match.

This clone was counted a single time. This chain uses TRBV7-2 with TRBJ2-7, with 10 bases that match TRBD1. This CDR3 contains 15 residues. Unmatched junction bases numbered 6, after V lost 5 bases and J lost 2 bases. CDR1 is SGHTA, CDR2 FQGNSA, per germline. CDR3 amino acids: CASSNPGQGTYEQYF. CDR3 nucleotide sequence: TGTGCCAGCAGCAACCCGGGACAGGGGACCTACGAGCAGTACTTC.

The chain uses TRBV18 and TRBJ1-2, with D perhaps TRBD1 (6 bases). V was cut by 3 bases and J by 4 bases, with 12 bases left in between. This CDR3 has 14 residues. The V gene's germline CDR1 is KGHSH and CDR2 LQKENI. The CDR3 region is CASSPFDRSYGYTF. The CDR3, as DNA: TGTGCCAGCTCACCTTTTGACAGGTCCTATGGCTACACCTTC.

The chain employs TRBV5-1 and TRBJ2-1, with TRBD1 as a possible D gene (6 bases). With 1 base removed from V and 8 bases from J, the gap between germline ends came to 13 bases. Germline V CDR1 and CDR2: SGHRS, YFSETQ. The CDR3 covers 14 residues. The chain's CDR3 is CASSLSYRDDEQFF. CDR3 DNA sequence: TGCGCCAGCAGCTTGTCGTACAGGGACGATGAGCAGTTCTTC.

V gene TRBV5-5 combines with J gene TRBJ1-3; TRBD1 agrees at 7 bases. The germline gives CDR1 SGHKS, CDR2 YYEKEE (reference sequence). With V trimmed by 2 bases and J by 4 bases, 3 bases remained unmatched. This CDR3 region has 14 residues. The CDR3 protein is CASSLKQGGNTIYF. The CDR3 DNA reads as TGTGCCAGCAGCTTAAAACAGGGGGGAAACACCATATATTTT.

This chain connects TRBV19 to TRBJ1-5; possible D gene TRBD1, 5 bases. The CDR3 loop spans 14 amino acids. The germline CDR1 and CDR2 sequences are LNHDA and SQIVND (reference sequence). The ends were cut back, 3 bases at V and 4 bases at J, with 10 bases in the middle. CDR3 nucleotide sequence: TGTGCCAGTAGTATGGGGCCGACTAATCAGCCCCAGCATTTT. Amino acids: CASSMGPTNQPQHF.

CDR3 DNA sequence: TGTGCCAGCAGCTTAAGGACTAGCGGGGGTACAGATACGCAGTATTTT. This encodes CASSLRTSGGTDTQYF. The rearrangement joins TRBV7-6 to TRBJ2-3, with TRBD2 matching over 13 bases. Trimming took 2 bases from V and 3 from J; bases not matched to a gene: 2. There are 16 residues in the CDR3. Germline V CDR1 and CDR2: SGHVS, FNYEAQ.

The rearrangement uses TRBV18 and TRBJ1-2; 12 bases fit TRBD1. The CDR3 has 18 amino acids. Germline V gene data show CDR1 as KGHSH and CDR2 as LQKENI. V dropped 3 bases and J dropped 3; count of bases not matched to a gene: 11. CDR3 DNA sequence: TGTGCCAGCTCACCTAGAGGCGGGACAGGGGGCGCTTACTATGGCTACACCTTC. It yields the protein CASSPRGGTGGAYYGYTF.

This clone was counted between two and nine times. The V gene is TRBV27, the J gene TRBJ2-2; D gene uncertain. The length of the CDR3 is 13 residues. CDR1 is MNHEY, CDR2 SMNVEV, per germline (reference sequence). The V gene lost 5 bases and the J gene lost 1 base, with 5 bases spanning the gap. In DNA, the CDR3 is TGTGCCAGCAGTATCATGAACACCGGGGAGCTGTTTTTT. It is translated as CASSIMNTGELFF.

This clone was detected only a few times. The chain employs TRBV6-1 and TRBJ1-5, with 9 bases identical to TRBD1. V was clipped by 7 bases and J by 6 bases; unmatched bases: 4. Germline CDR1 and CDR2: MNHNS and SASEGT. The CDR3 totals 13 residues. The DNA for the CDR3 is TGTGCCAGCAATGACAGGGGGGCTCAGCCCCAGCATTTT. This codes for CASNDRGAQPQHF.

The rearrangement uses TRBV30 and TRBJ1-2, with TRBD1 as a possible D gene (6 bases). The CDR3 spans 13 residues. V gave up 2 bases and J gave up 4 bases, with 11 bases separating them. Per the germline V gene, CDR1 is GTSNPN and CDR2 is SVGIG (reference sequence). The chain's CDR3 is CAWSPQGSYGYTF. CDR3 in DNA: TGTGCCTGGAGTCCCCAGGGGAGCTATGGCTACACCTTC. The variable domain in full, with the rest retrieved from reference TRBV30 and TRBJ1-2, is SQTIHQWPATLVQPVGSPLSLECTVEGTSNPNLYWYRQAAGRGLQLLFYSVGIGQISSEVPQNLSASRPQDRQFILSSKKLLLSDSGFYLCAWSPQGSYGYTFGSGTRLTVV.

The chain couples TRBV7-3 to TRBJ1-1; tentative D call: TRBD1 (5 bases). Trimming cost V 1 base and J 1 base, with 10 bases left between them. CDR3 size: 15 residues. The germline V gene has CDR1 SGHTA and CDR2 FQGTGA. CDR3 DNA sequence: TGTGCCAGCAGCTTAAGAGGCCAGGGGAACACTGAAGCTTTCTTT. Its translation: CASSLRGQGNTEAFF.

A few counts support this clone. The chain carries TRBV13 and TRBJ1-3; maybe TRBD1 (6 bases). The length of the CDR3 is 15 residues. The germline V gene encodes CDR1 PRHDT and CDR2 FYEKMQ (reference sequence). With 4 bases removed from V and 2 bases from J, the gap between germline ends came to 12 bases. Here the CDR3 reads CASSSPNRAGNTIYF. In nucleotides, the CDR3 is TGTGCCAGCAGCTCTCCAAACAGGGCTGGAAACACCATATATTTT.

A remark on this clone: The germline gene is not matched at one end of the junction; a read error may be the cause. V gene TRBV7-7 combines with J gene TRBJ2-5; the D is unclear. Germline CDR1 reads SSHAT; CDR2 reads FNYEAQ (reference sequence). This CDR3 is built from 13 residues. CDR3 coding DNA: TGTGCTAGCAGCTACCAGTACCAAGAGACCCAGTACTTC. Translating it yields CASSYQYQETQYF.

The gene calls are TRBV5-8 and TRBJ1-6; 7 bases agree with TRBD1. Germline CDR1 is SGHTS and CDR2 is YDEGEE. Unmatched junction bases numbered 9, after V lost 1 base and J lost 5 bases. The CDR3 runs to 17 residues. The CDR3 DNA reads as TGTGCCAGCAGCTTGACGACAGGGACATTCAATAATTCACCCCTCCACTTT. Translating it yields CASSLTTGTFNNSPLHF.

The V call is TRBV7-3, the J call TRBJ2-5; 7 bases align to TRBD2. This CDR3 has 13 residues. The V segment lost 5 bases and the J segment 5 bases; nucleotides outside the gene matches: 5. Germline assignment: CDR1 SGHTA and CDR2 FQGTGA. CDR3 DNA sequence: TGTGCCAGCAGCGATGGCGGGAGTGAGACCCAGTACTTC. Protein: CASSDGGSETQYF.

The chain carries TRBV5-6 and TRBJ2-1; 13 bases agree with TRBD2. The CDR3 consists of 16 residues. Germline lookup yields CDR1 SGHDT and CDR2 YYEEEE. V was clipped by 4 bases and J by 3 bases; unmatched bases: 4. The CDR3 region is CASSGGTSGDYNEQFF. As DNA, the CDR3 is TGTGCCAGCAGCGGGGGGACTAGCGGGGACTACAATGAGCAGTTCTTC. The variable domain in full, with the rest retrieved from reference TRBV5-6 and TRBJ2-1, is DAGVTQSPTHLIKTRGQQVTLRCSPKSGHDTVSWYQQALGQGPQFIFQYYEEEERQRGNFPDRFSGHQFPNYSSELNVNALLLGDSALYLCASSGGTSGDYNEQFFGPGTRLTVL.

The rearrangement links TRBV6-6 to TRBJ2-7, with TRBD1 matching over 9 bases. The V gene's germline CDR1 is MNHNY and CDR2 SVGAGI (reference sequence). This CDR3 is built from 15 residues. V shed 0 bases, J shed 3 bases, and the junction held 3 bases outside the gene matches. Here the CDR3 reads CASSYSDRGNYEQYF. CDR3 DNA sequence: TGTGCCAGCAGTTACTCGGACAGGGGCAACTACGAGCAGTACTTC.

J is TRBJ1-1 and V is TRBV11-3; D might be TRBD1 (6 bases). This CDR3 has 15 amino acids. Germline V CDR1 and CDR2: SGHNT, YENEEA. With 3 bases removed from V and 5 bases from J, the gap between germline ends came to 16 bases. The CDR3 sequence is CASSFSPQGYTEAFF. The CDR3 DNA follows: TGTGCCAGCAGCTTTTCCCCCCAGGGGTATACTGAAGCTTTCTTT.

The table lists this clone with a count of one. CDR3 in DNA: TGCGCCAGCAGCCAAGATCTATTTGCAGCGACTTATAGCAATCAGCCCCAGCATTTT. This sequence encodes CASSQDLFAATYSNQPQHF. V gene TRBV4-3 combines with J gene TRBJ1-5; D uncertain. Germline V gene data show CDR1 as LGHNA and CDR2 as YSLEER. Trimming removed 0 bases from V and 0 bases from J, with 18 bases in between. The length of the CDR3 is 19 residues.

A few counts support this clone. The chain's CDR3 is CASSGTGGGGLSGNTIYF. CDR3 sequence (DNA): TGCGCCAGCAGCGGGACAGGGGGCGGCGGATTGTCTGGAAACACCATATATTTT. This rearrangement joins TRBV5-1 to TRBJ1-3; 12 bases line up with TRBD1. V lost 4 bases to trimming and J lost 1 base; unmatched junction nucleotides: 9. Germline assignment: CDR1 SGHRS and CDR2 YFSETQ. The CDR3 runs 18 residues.

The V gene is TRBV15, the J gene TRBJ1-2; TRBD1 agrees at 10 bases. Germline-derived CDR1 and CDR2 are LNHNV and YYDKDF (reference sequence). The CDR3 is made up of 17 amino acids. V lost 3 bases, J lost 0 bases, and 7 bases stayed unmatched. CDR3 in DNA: TGTGCCACCAGCAGGAGGGGACAGGGGAAAGCTAACTATGGCTACACCTTC. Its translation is CATSRRGQGKANYGYTF.